The rows below give T cell receptor beta chains drawn from one sample of a study of cytomegalovirus exposure and HLA in healthy donors. TCRdb's copy holds only in-frame clones and misses some; the assay was immunoSEQ multiplex PCR. The sample has approximately 180,000 clones, just under 90% seen once. The source material was PBMCs. These receptors came from a woman aged 30 to 39 in good health and CMV-seronegative. Each CDR3 is given with its conserved first and last residue. A D gene is named only where the DNA matches it firmly. Clone sizes are given selectively: once, few, many, or a class where the clone is expanded.

d_gene,len,j_gene,abundance,v_gene,CDR3nt,CDR3aa
-,13,TRBJ1-1,-,TRBV5-1,TGCGCCAGCAGCTTGGACAGTTACACTGAAGCTTTCTTT,CASSLDSYTEAFF
TRBD1,19,TRBJ1-5,-,TRBV7-9,TGTGCCAGCAGCTTAGGTGGGTCCGGGACAGGGGTTTTCGATCAGCCCCAGCATTTT,CASSLGGSGTGVFDQPQHF
-,15,TRBJ1-2,-,TRBV2,TGTGCCAGCAGTGAGGGTCAGGGGAGCATCTATGGCTACACCTTC,CASSEGQGSIYGYTF
-,12,TRBJ2-1,-,TRBV27,TGTGCCAGCAGCCCAGACAGCAATGAGCAGTTCTTC,CASSPDSNEQFF
-,15,TRBJ1-4,-,TRBV6-6,TGTGCCAGCAGTCCTAACCGGGTGGCAGATGAAAAACTGTTTTTT,CASSPNRVADEKLFF
-,14,TRBJ1-5,-,TRBV19,TGTGCCAGTAACTTTGACAGAGGCAATCAGCCCCAGCATTTT,CASNFDRGNQPQHF
TRBD2,15,TRBJ2-3,-,TRBV30,TGTGCCTTAAAGGGCCAGCGGGGGGCATACGGGGCGCAGTATTTT,CALKGQRGAYGAQYF
-,16,TRBJ2-1,-,TRBV7-9,TGTGCCAGCAGCTTAATCGGAGGGACAGTCTCTAATGAGCAGTTCTTC,CASSLIGGTVSNEQFF
-,15,TRBJ1-3,-,TRBV7-2,TGTGCCAGCAGCTTTTTTTCGACACCTGGAAACACCATATATTTT,CASSFFSTPGNTIYF
TRBD2,17,TRBJ2-5,-,TRBV11-2,TGTGCCAGCAGCTCCACGACTAGCGGGGGGGCCAAAGAGACCCAGTACTTC,CASSSTTSGGAKETQYF
-,15,TRBJ2-7,-,TRBV19,TGTGCCAGTAGTGTACGACAGTCAGGGCTATTCGAGCAGTACTTC,CASSVRQSGLFEQYF
-,13,TRBJ1-1,-,TRBV4-1,TGCGCCAGCAGCCCCACAGGACGGTTTGAAGCTTTCTTT,CASSPTGRFEAFF
-,14,TRBJ2-7,-,TRBV2,TGTGCCAGCAGTCGCCCCGACACCAGCCACGAGCAGTACTTC,CASSRPDTSHEQYF
TRBD2,15,TRBJ2-1,-,TRBV19,TGTGCCAGTAGTATCGGGACTAGCGGCCACAATGAGCAGTTCTTC,CASSIGTSGHNEQFF
-,12,TRBJ2-5,-,TRBV5-6,TGTGCCAGCAGCACGACAGCAGAGACCCAGTACTTC,CASSTTAETQYF
TRBD1,15,TRBJ1-6,-,TRBV7-9,TGTGCCAGCATGTACACGGGGGACAGGGGTTCACCCCTCCACTTT,CASMYTGDRGSPLHF
TRBD1,16,TRBJ1-4,-,TRBV2,TGTGCCAGCAGTGACACCGACAGGGGGCTTAATGAAAAACTGTTTTTT,CASSDTDRGLNEKLFF
-,16,TRBJ1-4,-,TRBV23-1,TGCGCCAGCAGTCAATCGGGTCGTCGGCGGAATGAAAAACTGTTTTTT,CASSQSGRRRNEKLFF
TRBD1,18,TRBJ2-6,-,TRBV5-6,TGTGCCAGCACCTCCTCCGGGACAGGGGGCGCTGGGGCCAACGTCCTGACTTTC,CASTSSGTGGAGANVLTF
-,15,TRBJ2-7,once,TRBV14,TGTGCCAGCAGCCAAGGACTCGGGAGCCTCTACGAGCAGTACTTC,CASSQGLGSLYEQYF
-,15,TRBJ2-7,-,TRBV7-9,TGTGCCAGCAGCTTAGGAGGACAGACATTCTACGAGCAGTACTTC,CASSLGGQTFYEQYF
TRBD1,16,TRBJ1-4,-,TRBV4-1,TGCGCCAGCAGCCCTGGGACAGGGTTCACTAATGAAAAACTGTTTTTT,CASSPGTGFTNEKLFF
-,13,TRBJ2-5,-,TRBV27,TGTGCCAGCAGTAAGACAGGTGGAGAGACCCAGTACTTC,CASSKTGGETQYF
-,15,TRBJ2-1,-,TRBV18,TGTGCCAGCTCACCAGGGGGGGCGACCAACAATGAGCAGTTCTTC,CASSPGGATNNEQFF
TRBD1,15,TRBJ2-1,-,TRBV7-9,TGTGCCAGCAGCGCCGGGACAGGACCCTACAATGAGCAGTTCTTC,CASSAGTGPYNEQFF
TRBD1,15,TRBJ2-7,-,TRBV5-1,TGCGCCAGCAGCTCCGGGACAGGGGGTACCTACGAGCAGTACTTC,CASSSGTGGTYEQYF
-,20,TRBJ2-3,-,TRBV1,TGCACCAGCAGCCCGGACCTTCATCTTCGTGGACTAGACTCCACAGATACGCAGTATTTT,CTSSPDLHLRGLDSTDTQYF
TRBD2,15,TRBJ2-1,-,TRBV27,TGTGCCAGCACGACTAGCGGGGGGTACCCCAATGAGCAGTTCTTC,CASTTSGGYPNEQFF
-,16,TRBJ1-5,once,TRBV6-5,TGTGCCAGCAGTTCCCGGGGAGGGGCACTCAATCAGCCCCAGCATTTT,CASSSRGGALNQPQHF
TRBD2,14,TRBJ2-7,once,TRBV9,TGTGCCAGCAGCGTAGGGGGAGGGAACTACGAGCAGTACTTC,CASSVGGGNYEQYF
-,16,TRBJ2-1,-,TRBV4-3,TGCGCCAGCAGCCAACACCTGGAGAGCTCCTACAATGAGCAGTTCTTC,CASSQHLESSYNEQFF
-,12,TRBJ1-2,-,TRBV7-9,TGTGCCAGCAGCTGGGAGGCAGATGGCTACACCTTC,CASSWEADGYTF